The source of this T cell receptor beta chain is a study of blood T cell repertoires in COVID-19. Study-wide background: T cells, B-cell-depleted T cells, or PBMCs provided the cDNA or gDNA that served as material.

Ages ranged from roughly 18 to 100 years, with residence in more than 20 US areas. Recovered status in Cohort 3 required two negative PCRs, clearance, or symptom resolution. Assay used: immunoSEQ multiplex PCR; TCRdb lists only in-frame clones, some missing. The table has approximately 270,000 clones, about nine tenths seen once. CDR1 SNHLY and CDR2 FYNNEI come from the germline V gene. With V trimmed by 1 base and J by 13 bases, 6 bases remained unmatched. The CDR3 loop spans 12 amino acids. Sequenced sample: PBMCs or T cells enriched from blood (not recorded which). The sequence came from a woman in her sixties who had recovered from COVID-19. The V and J genes are TRBV2 and TRBJ1-1; 7 bases agree with TRBD1. In nucleotides, the CDR3 is TGTGCCAGCAGTGAAGGGGGACAGCGGATTTTCTTT. Its translation is CASSEGGQRIFF.